This T cell receptor (beta chain) was recovered during a study of T cell responses to AZD1222 COVID-19 vaccine. Broader study findings: Seropositive at baseline were only six AZD1222 recipients. Mostly white British, mostly female donors; authors suggested clonal diversity may be underestimated. Among spike-specific TCRs, nearly half reportedly target unmutated variant regions.

Libraries were prepared by immunoSEQ multiplex PCR; TCRdb keeps only in-frame clonotypes and omits some of them. The sample consists of around 140,000 clones, around 92% of them appearing once. Comments on this clone: Antigen specificity is unknown.

The sequences come from peripheral blood, collected after recovery from COVID-19. This clonotype originated in an adult who had recovered from COVID-19.

DNA of the CDR3: TGTGCCAGCAGCTTAGCGCGGGGGGGCGCTTCCTACGAGCAGTACTTC. Protein: CASSLARGGASYEQYF. The chain combines TRBV13 with TRBJ2-7, with 9 positions matching TRBD2. The CDR3 is made up of 16 amino acids. V was clipped by 1 base and J by 1 base; unmatched bases: 5. Germline V lookup: CDR1 PRHDT, CDR2 FYEKMQ (reference sequence).